This entry concerns a single T cell receptor (beta chain). Its antigen has not been determined. Base qualities are not recorded, but no much larger clone differs from it by a single base. In the paper's terms, the treatment or condition label means: about 20 received Ad26.COV2.S at low or high dose, single or two shots; 5 received placebo; per-sample allocation not given. Repertoires of vaccine and placebo recipients were sequenced from samples collected on day 63 after the first injection. Between 29 July and 7 August 2020, Cohort 1b enrolled about 27 adults aged 18-55 years at one site in Boston, USA. Ad26.COV2.S was a replication-incompetent adenovirus type 26 vector that expressed a prefusion-stabilized SARS-CoV-2 spike protein derived from the original Wuhan strain. The immunoSEQ Assay was the method used to sequence TCRbeta CDR3 regions. After extraction, genomic DNA underwent amplification by bias-controlled multiplex PCR, followed by high-throughput sequencing. Per the authors' processing: To quantify the absolute abundance of every unique TCRbeta CDR3 region, sequences were collapsed and filtered. T cell fraction was estimated by normalization of TCRbeta template counts to usable DNA, with usable DNA being measured through amplification of reference genes present in all nucleated cells. Repertoire TCRs were annotated as SARS-CoV-2-specific by exact matching of V gene, CDR3 amino acid sequence and J gene to a known reactive TCR set. The reference SARS-CoV-2 TCR set was derived from MIRA and filtered for enrichment in COVID-19-positive ImmuneCODE repertoires, a step that removed public or cross-reactive TCRs. Using the MIRA antigens, annotated TCRs were further analysed by specific ORF or by position within an ORF. Breadth was defined as annotated unique rearrangements over total unique productive rearrangements; depth was the summed frequency of those rearrangements. TCR breadth was compared between groups using two-sided Wilcoxon rank-sum tests. Imported from immuneACCESS, the table was reduced by TCRdb to in-frame sequences with V and J called. These copies leave out some clones; in studies compared against another copy, an unresolved V gene accounts for under half, and the cause of the remainder is not known. From that table come the V and J calls and clone size; the DNA was used to work out D and trimming. The sample yields 410,000 or so clones; 80% to 95% were counted once. More than 10% of the sample lies in the top ten.

This specimen comes from a study of Ad26.COV2.S vaccination and SARS-CoV-2 variants (dated by TCRdb to about 2021). Notes on the research overall: Vaccine-arm donors were drawn from COV1001, a multicentre, randomized, double-blind, placebo-controlled phase I-IIa trial of Ad26.COV2.S in healthy adults. A total of 32 samples were included in the TCR-sequenced set, comprising 19 Ad26.COV2.S vaccine recipients, 5 placebo recipients and 8 SARS-CoV-2 convalescent individuals. Ad26.COV2.S was given intramuscularly at 5x10^10 or 1x10^11 viral particles, as a single shot or as two shots 56 days apart. Trial participants were randomized into five groups of five: low-dose or high-dose Ad26.COV2.S given once or twice, or placebo on both occasions. TCRbeta repertoire sequencing served as the tool for gauging how specific and how broad the SARS-CoV-2-reactive T cell receptors were following Ad26.COV2.S vaccination. Investigators did not know the trial group allocation while performing experiments and assessing outcomes. The investigation overall reported the following: Non-spike TCR breadth was comparable between vaccine and placebo recipients, consistent with the vaccine containing only spike. According to the authors, total T cell responses may have been underestimated by the TCR breadth and depth analyses. After vaccination, spike-specific CD8+ and CD4+ T cell responses were reported to show substantial breadth. The study was not powered for comparison of responses between vaccine doses or regimens. Higher spike-specific TCR breadth was observed in Ad26.COV2.S recipients than in placebo recipients (P = 0.0014).

The CDR1 and CDR2 encoded by the germline V gene are SNHLY and FYNNEI. The V and J ends are trimmed by 4 bases and 0 bases, leaving 10 bases between them. Including cysteine and phenylalanine, the CDR3 has 15 amino acids. Only CDR3 DNA is held: 45 bases, read in frame from base 1. The material sequenced was peripheral blood, taken in a trial of Ad26.COV2.S vaccine versus placebo. This clonotype was sampled from a person between 18 and 59 years old who received the Ad26.COV2.S COVID-19 vaccine or a placebo. The V and J segments used are TRBV2 and TRBJ1-3; no D gene call is confident. The CDR3 corresponds to CASSADINSGNTIYF. The nucleotide sequence reads TGTGCCAGCAGTGCTGACATCAACTCTGGAAACACCATATATTTT.